This T cell receptor (beta chain) was retrieved from a study of blood T cell repertoires in COVID-19. The CDR3 contains 13 residues. The germline V gene encodes CDR1 GTSNPN and CDR2 SVGIG (reference sequence). Between the trimmed V and J ends, which lost 2 bases and 9 bases, there was a span of 14 bases. Original processing methods: The assay estimated nucleated cells by amplifying reference gene primers. Generated by immunoSEQ multiplex PCR, the TCRdb table keeps only in-frame clones and is missing some. V, J and clone size are those of that table, while D and trimming were read from the DNA. Of some 190,000 clones in the sample, more than 70% were seen once. Seattle patient enrollment occurred during active infection, with longitudinal follow-up thereafter.

The chain links TRBV30 to TRBJ2-1; D is perhaps TRBD2 (6 bases). The TCR was taken from a person between 65 and 79 years old with COVID-19, enrolled during active disease. Specimen: peripheral blood. In nucleotides, the CDR3 is TGTGCCTGGAGTAGACTAGGAGGGGTTGAGCAGTTCTTC. Residues: CAWSRLGGVEQFF. Variable domain in full (rest from reference TRBV30 and TRBJ2-1): SQTIHQWPATLVQPVGSPLSLECTVEGTSNPNLYWYRQAAGRGLQLLFYSVGIGQISSEVPQNLSASRPQDRQFILSSKKLLLSDSGFYLCAWSRLGGVEQFFGPGTRLTVL.